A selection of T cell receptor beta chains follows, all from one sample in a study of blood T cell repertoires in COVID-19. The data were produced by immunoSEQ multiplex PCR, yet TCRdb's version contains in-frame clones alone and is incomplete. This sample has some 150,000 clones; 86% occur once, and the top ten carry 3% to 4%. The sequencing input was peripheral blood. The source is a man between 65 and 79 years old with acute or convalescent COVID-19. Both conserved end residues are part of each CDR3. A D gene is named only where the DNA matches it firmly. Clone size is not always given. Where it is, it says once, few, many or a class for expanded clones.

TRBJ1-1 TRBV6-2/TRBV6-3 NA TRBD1 TGTGCCAGCAGTTATCTGGGACAGAAGAACACTGAAGCTTTCTTT CASSYLGQKNTEAFF
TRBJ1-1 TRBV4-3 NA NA TGCGCCAGCAGCCAAGAAACTTGGGGGGACTGGGGGAACACTGAAGCTTTCTTT CASSQETWGDWGNTEAFF
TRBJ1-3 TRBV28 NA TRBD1 TGTGCCACTACAGGGGCTGGAAACACCATATATTTT CATTGAGNTIYF
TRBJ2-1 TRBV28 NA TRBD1 TGTGCCAGCAGTTTACTCTCCCCCCACAGCGGGACAGGGGACAATGAGCAGTTCTTC CASSLLSPHSGTGDNEQFF
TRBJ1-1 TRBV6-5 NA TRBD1 TGTGCCAGCAGCATCGGGACAGTAACTGAAGCTTTCTTT CASSIGTVTEAFF
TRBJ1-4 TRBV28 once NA TGTGCCAGGGACGGGGGAGGTGAAAAACTGTTTTTT CARDGGGEKLFF
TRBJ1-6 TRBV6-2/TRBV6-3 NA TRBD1 TGTGCCAGCAGTCACCGGGACAGGGGTAATTCACCCCTCCACTTT CASSHRDRGNSPLHF
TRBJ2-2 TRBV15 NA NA TGTGCCACCAGCAGAGCGGCCGGGGAGCTGTTTTTT CATSRAAGELFF
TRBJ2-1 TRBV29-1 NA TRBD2 TGCAGCGTTTCCGGAGCGGGAGCCACAAGCTCCTACAATGAGCAGTTCTTC CSVSGAGATSSYNEQFF
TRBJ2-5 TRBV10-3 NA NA TGTGCCATCAGTGAGTCGGCGGGACAAGAGACCCAGTACTTC CAISESAGQETQYF
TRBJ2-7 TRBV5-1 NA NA TGCGCCAGCAGCCCGGCGGGGACAGCCGACTACGAGCAGTACTTC CASSPAGTADYEQYF
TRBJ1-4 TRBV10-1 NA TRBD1 TGCGCCAGCAGTGGTCGGACAGGCCGTAATGAAAAACTGTTTTTT CASSGRTGRNEKLFF
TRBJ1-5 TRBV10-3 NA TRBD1 TGTGCCATCAGTGGGACAGGGGGAAATCAGCCCCAGCATTTT CAISGTGGNQPQHF
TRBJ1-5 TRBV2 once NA TGTGCCAGCAGACCGTCTCGTACTAACCAGCCCCAGCATTTT CASRPSRTNQPQHF
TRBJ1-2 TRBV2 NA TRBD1 TGTGCCAGCAGGGACAGGGGGCGCGGTGGCTACACCTTC CASRDRGRGGYTF
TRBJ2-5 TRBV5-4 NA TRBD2 TGTGCCAGCAGTAGCGGGGGGGCCTGGGAGACCCAGTACTTC CASSSGGAWETQYF
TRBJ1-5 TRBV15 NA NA TGTGCCACCAGCAGAGATCGGACAGCAAGTCAGCCCCAGCATTTT CATSRDRTASQPQHF
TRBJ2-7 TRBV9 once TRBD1 TGTGCCAGCAGCCCACGGACAGGGGGCACGAACGAGCAGTACTTC CASSPRTGGTNEQYF
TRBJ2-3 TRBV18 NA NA TGTGCCAGCTCACCCGTAGGGACTTCTAGCACAGATACGCAGTATTTT CASSPVGTSSTDTQYF
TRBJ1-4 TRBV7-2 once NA TGTGCCAGCAGCTTAGGCATGGAGGAAAAACTGTTTTTT CASSLGMEEKLFF
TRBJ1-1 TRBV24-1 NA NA TGTGCCACCAGTGATTTGCCAAGGATCGACAGATCGAACACTGAAGCTTTCTTT CATSDLPRIDRSNTEAFF
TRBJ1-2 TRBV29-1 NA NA TGCAGCTACAGGGCTGGCTACACCTTC CSYRAGYTF
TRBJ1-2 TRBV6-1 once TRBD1 TGTGCCAGCAGTGTCTCACAGGGGGCCCTTAACTATGGCTACACCTTC CASSVSQGALNYGYTF
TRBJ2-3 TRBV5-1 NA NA TGCGCCAGCAGCCTCTCAGATACGCAGTATTTT CASSLSDTQYF
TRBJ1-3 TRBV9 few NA TGTGCCAGCAGCGTAGCAGGAAACACCATATATTTT CASSVAGNTIYF
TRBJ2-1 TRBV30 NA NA TGTGCCTGGGTCAGGGGATTCTACAATGAGCAGTTCTTC CAWVRGFYNEQFF
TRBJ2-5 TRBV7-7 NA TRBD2 TGTGCTAGCAGCCCACTAGCGGAGACCCAGTACTTC CASSPLAETQYF
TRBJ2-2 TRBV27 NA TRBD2 TGTGCCAGCAGTTCCAGTCGGGGGGGTAAAACCGGGGAGCTGTTTTTT CASSSSRGGKTGELFF
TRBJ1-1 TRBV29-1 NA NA TGCAGCGTGAGGCGGTGGGACACTGAAGCTTTCTTT CSVRRWDTEAFF
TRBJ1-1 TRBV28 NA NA TGTGCCAGCTGGGGGGTTAGGTCTCTACAAAGGGCTTTCTTT CASWGVRSLQRAFF
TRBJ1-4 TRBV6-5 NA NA TGTGCCAGCAGCCCGTTGGGGGGTGCTAATGAAAAACTGTTTTTT CASSPLGGANEKLFF
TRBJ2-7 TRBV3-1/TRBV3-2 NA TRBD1 TGTGCCAGCAGCCAGAGGACAGGGGGCTACGAGCAGTACTTC CASSQRTGGYEQYF
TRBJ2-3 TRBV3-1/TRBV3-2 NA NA TGTGCCAGCAGCCCGGGGAGTGGTACAGATACGCAGTATTTT CASSPGSGTDTQYF
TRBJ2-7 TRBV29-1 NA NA TGCAGCGCCAGAGGCCCAGGGGCCGACTCCTACGAGCAGTACTTC CSARGPGADSYEQYF
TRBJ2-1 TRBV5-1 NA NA TGCGCCAGCAGCTCTAGCTTGGATAGCTCCTACAATGAGCAGTTCTTC CASSSSLDSSYNEQFF
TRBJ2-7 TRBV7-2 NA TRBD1 TGTGCCAGCAGCTATCGGACAGGGGGCCACGAGCAGTACTTC CASSYRTGGHEQYF
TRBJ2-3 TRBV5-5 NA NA TGTGCCAGCAGCTTGGTAGGAAGTACGGAGGTGGAGGATACGCAGTATTTT CASSLVGSTEVEDTQYF
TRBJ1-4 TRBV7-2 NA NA TGTGCCAGCAGCTTATCTGCAACTAATGAAAAACTGTTTTTT CASSLSATNEKLFF
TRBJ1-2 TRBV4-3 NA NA TGCGCCAGCAGAAAAGACTGGGGGACAAATGGCTACACCTTC CASRKDWGTNGYTF
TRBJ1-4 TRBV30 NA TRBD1 TGTGCCTGGAGTCCGGGACAGGGGACTGAAAAACTGTTTTTT CAWSPGQGTEKLFF
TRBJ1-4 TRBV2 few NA TGTGCCAGCAGCGCCACAGGAAAACTGTTTTTT CASSATGKLFF
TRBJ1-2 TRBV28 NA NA TGTGCCAGCAGTTTGCGGGGCTTCTATGGCTACACCTTC CASSLRGFYGYTF
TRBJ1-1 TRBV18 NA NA TGTGCCAGCTCACGAAGCCGGGACACTGAAGCTTTCTTT CASSRSRDTEAFF
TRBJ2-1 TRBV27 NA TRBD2 TGTGCCAGCAGTTTTAGAAGCGGGAGTGATGAGCAGTTCTTC CASSFRSGSDEQFF
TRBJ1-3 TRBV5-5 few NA TGTGCCAGCACCTGGGATCCGACAGGTGGGGGAAACACCATATATTTT CASTWDPTGGGNTIYF
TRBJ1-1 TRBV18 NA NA TGTGCCAGCTCGCCCAACGGGGGGAGGTATACTGAAGCTTTCTTT CASSPNGGRYTEAFF
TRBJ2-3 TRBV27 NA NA TGTGCCAGCAGTTCGGGACATCCTAGCACAGATACGCAGTATTTT CASSSGHPSTDTQYF
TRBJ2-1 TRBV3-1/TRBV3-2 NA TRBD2 TGTGCCAGCAGCCTCCTGACTAGCGGGGGGGCCAATGAGCAGTTCTTC CASSLLTSGGANEQFF
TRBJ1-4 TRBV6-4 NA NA TGTGCCAGCGGGGACTGCGCAACTAATGAAAAACTGTTTTTT CASGDCATNEKLFF
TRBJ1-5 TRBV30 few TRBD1 TGTGCCTGGAGTGCCCGGGACAGGCACTTATTCAGCAATCAGCCCCAGCATTTT CAWSARDRHLFSNQPQHF
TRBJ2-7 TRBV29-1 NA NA TGCAGCGCCCTGACTAGAGGAGAGCAGTACTTC CSALTRGEQYF
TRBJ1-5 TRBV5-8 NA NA TGTGCCAGCAGCTTGGGGGGGGGTCAGCCCCAGCATTTT CASSLGGGQPQHF
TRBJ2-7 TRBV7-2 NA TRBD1 TGTGCCAGCAGACGAAGGACAGGAACCTACGAGCAGTACTTC CASRRRTGTYEQYF
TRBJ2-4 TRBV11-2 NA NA TGTGCCAGCAGCCCGGACAGTCCCTTAGCCAAAAACATTCAGTACTTC CASSPDSPLAKNIQYF
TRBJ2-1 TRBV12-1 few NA TGTGCCAGCAGCCCCTCCGGCAGGGGGTCAGGGAATGAGCAGTTCTTC CASSPSGRGSGNEQFF
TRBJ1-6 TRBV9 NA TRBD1 TGTGCCAGCAGCGCCGGACAGGGCGATAATTCACCCCTCCACTTT CASSAGQGDNSPLHF
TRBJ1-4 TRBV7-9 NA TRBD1 TGTGCCAGCAGCTACTCAGGGGGCCTTGAAAAACTGTTTTTT CASSYSGGLEKLFF